This T cell receptor beta chain was retrieved from a study of identical twins. A universal primer site arose from template switching, and cDNA bore unique molecular identifiers. TCRdb re-called the 5' RACE reads with MiXCR, one entry per CDR3 protein. Among 600,000 to 700,000 distinct CDR3 sequences listed, 21% were seen once. This clonotype was picked up a small number of times. V was pared by 2 bases and J by 4 bases, with 12 bases between. Germline V CDR1 and CDR2: MNHEY, SVGAGI. The CDR3 consists of 14 residues. In addition, the sample was reused for a study of T cells expressing NK-cell markers. Per that paper: Sorted CD3+CD56-NKG2C+, CD3+CD56+NKG2C- and CD3+CD56+NKG2C+ T cells were the source of the TCR beta repertoires. Several of the experiments relied on an anti-gamma-delta TCR antibody so that only alpha-beta TCR T cells were sorted. Dominant NKG2C+ clonotypes made up roughly 1.0-7.0% of CD8+ T cells in a handful of donors.

The clonotype was recovered from a woman between 18 and 29 years old in good health. Sequencing was performed on PBMCs. This chain joins TRBV6-5 and TRBJ2-7; the D gene is possibly TRBD2 (7 bases). The chain's CDR3 is CASSYRGALYEQYF. CDR3 nucleotide sequence: TGTGCCAGCAGTTACCGGGGGGCCCTTTACGAGCAGTACTTC.